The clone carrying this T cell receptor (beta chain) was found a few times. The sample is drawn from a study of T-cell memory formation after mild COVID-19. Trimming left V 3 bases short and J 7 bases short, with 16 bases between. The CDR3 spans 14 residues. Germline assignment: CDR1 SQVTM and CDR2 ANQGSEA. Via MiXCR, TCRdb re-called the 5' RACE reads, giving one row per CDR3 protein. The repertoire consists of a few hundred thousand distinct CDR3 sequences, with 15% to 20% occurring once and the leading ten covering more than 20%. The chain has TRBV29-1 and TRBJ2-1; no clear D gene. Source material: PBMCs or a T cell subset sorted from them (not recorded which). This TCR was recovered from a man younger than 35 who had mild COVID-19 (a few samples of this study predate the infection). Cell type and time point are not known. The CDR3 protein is CSVDTLFAENEQFF. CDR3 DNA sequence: TGCAGCGTTGACACCCTCTTTGCGGAGAATGAGCAGTTCTTC.